These 4 T cell receptor beta chains share one sample of origin, sequenced in a study of shared clonotypes between healthy human individuals. Naive CD8 cells lacked CD45RO and underwent positive selection for CCR7, leaving out terminally differentiated effector memory CD45RA+ cells. The assay was immunoSEQ multiplex PCR, and TCRdb's table has in-frame clones only and misses some. Here the sample spans roughly 850,000 clones, 96% being singletons. Material for sequencing was naive CD8+ T cells sorted from blood. The receptor source for this set is a man in his thirties or forties in good health.

The V call is TRBV5-1, the J call TRBJ1-5, with unresolved D. V shed 2 bases and J shed 6 bases, with 15 bases lying between them. This CDR3 region has 15 residues. Germline loops: CDR1 SGHRS, CDR2 YFSETQ. CDR3 region: CASSFGLGSSQPQHF. CDR3 DNA: TGCGCCAGCAGCTTTGGGCTCGGGTCTAGTCAGCCCCAGCATTTT.

V gene TRBV27 combines with J gene TRBJ2-1, with TRBD2 identical over 11 bases. CDR3 length: 15 amino acids. Per the germline V gene, CDR1 is MNHEY and CDR2 is SMNVEV (reference sequence). Trimming took 9 bases from V and 4 from J; bases not matched to a gene: 8. This CDR3 reads CASKGSGRGYNEQFF. The DNA for the CDR3 is TGTGCCAGTAAGGGTAGCGGGAGGGGTTACAATGAGCAGTTCTTC.

This chain joins TRBV7-8 and TRBJ1-4, with unresolved D. There are 16 residues in the CDR3. Germline assignment: CDR1 SGHVS and CDR2 FQNEAQ. Trimming removed 5 bases at V and 6 bases at J, with 19 bases between. The CDR3 region has the DNA TGTGCCAGCAGCCCCCCTGGCACAGCTTGGGATGAAAAACTGTTTTTT. Translation: CASSPPGTAWDEKLFF.

The rearrangement links TRBV5-1 to TRBJ2-1; possibly TRBD2 for D (6 bases). Trimming took 2 bases from V and 5 from J, leaving 20 bases between them. This CDR3 spans 17 amino acids. Germline lookup yields CDR1 SGHRS and CDR2 YFSETQ. CDR3: CASSLLGGVEGDNEQFF. CDR3 DNA sequence: TGCGCCAGCAGCTTATTGGGCGGGGTCGAAGGGGACAATGAGCAGTTCTTC.